The clone carrying this T cell receptor beta chain was seen a few times. Its antigen is still unknown. The source of the sample is a study of blood T cells in healthy people across ages. General observations from the study: Naive and antigen-experienced cells were not separated, limiting conclusive comparison.

The donors, aged about 6 to 90, were healthy Caucasians from Russia. Total RNA extracted from each sample amounted to at least 5.5 micrograms. This CDR3 contains 13 residues. In germline, CDR1 is SGHTA, CDR2 FQGNSA. V lost 5 bases and J 3 bases, leaving 11 bases between the germline ends. With a J-beta primer mix and a sample-barcoded 5' primer, a second PCR ran about 7 to 12 cycles. TCRdb called the 5' RACE reads again in MiXCR, with one record for every CDR3 protein. The data show 1.5 million to 1.8 million distinct CDR3 sequences, approximately 43% seen once. The chain combines TRBV7-2 with TRBJ2-7, with D possibly matching TRBD1 (5 bases). This receptor was identified in a woman aged 18-29 years in good health. Sequencing was done on a sample of blood. CDR3 nucleotide sequence: TGTGCCAGCAGCGAAGGACAAGTCTACGAGCAGTACTTC. It codes for CASSEGQVYEQYF.